The rows below give T cell receptor beta chains drawn from one sample of a study of T cell changes during pregnancy in multiple sclerosis. TCRdb keeps only in-frame clones here, not all; method: immunoSEQ multiplex PCR. The sample holds tens of thousands of clones, roughly nine tenths seen once. The sample in question was CD8+ T cells from peripheral blood mononuclear cells, obtained in the second trimester of pregnancy. The receptor set was obtained from a female donor with multiple sclerosis, enrolled in a pregnancy study. The CDR3 runs from the conserved cysteine through the conserved F or W. D genes are given only for firm matches. Only some rows state a clone size, as once, few, many or a class for expanded clones.

V gene: TRBV5-6; D gene: TRBD1; clone size: -; J gene: TRBJ1-5; CDR3 DNA: TGTGCCAGCAGCTATATGACAGGGGGCGGCCAGCCCCAGCATTTT; CDR3 protein: CASSYMTGGGQPQHF
V gene: TRBV13; D gene: TRBD2; clone size: -; J gene: TRBJ2-3; CDR3 DNA: TGTGCCAGCAGCCTCGGGACTAGCGCAGATACGCAGTATTTT; CDR3 protein: CASSLGTSADTQYF
V gene: TRBV27; D gene: -; clone size: -; J gene: TRBJ2-1; CDR3 DNA: TGTGCCAGCAGTCCGACAGCGTACAATGAGCAGTTCTTC; CDR3 protein: CASSPTAYNEQFF
V gene: TRBV19; D gene: TRBD1; clone size: -; J gene: TRBJ1-5; CDR3 DNA: TGTGCCAGTAGTAGCCCAGGGGGCTATAGCAATCAGCCCCAGCATTTT; CDR3 protein: CASSSPGGYSNQPQHF
V gene: TRBV13; D gene: TRBD1; clone size: -; J gene: TRBJ1-5; CDR3 DNA: TGTGCCAGCAGCTTAGGGACAGGGGTTCAGCCCCAGCATTTT; CDR3 protein: CASSLGTGVQPQHF
V gene: TRBV6-1; D gene: TRBD1; clone size: -; J gene: TRBJ1-5; CDR3 DNA: TGTGCCAGCAGTCAAGGACAGGGAAGATATAGCAATCAGCCCCAGCATTTT; CDR3 protein: CASSQGQGRYSNQPQHF
V gene: TRBV27; D gene: TRBD1; clone size: -; J gene: TRBJ1-1; CDR3 DNA: TGTGCCAGCAGTTACGGGACAGGAAACACTGAAGCTTTCTTT; CDR3 protein: CASSYGTGNTEAFF
V gene: TRBV11-2; D gene: -; clone size: -; J gene: TRBJ2-1; CDR3 DNA: TGTGCCAGCAGCTTAATGCAGGGTATGTACAATGAGCAGTTCTTC; CDR3 protein: CASSLMQGMYNEQFF
V gene: TRBV6-1; D gene: -; clone size: -; J gene: TRBJ1-1; CDR3 DNA: TGTGCCAGCAGTGAATACAGTCTGAACACTGAAGCTTTCTTT; CDR3 protein: CASSEYSLNTEAFF
V gene: TRBV6-1; D gene: -; clone size: -; J gene: TRBJ2-1; CDR3 DNA: TGTGCCAGCTCTAAGTCGGAGTATTCTGAGCAGTTCTTC; CDR3 protein: CASSKSEYSEQFF
V gene: TRBV10-3; D gene: -; clone size: -; J gene: TRBJ1-1; CDR3 DNA: TGTGCCATCAGTGAGTCAAGTCCGGGAGCTTTCTTT; CDR3 protein: CAISESSPGAFF
V gene: TRBV6-4; D gene: -; clone size: -; J gene: TRBJ2-2; CDR3 DNA: TGTGCCAGCAGTGAATCGCGGGACTTGAACACCGGGGAGCTGTTTTTT; CDR3 protein: CASSESRDLNTGELFF
V gene: TRBV11-3; D gene: -; clone size: once; J gene: TRBJ1-1; CDR3 DNA: TGTGCCAGCAGCCAGGGACACCTCACTGAAGCTTTCTTT; CDR3 protein: CASSQGHLTEAFF
V gene: TRBV27; D gene: -; clone size: -; J gene: TRBJ2-7; CDR3 DNA: TGTGCCAGCAGTTTATCGGCGGGTGAGACGACTCACGAGCAGTACTTC; CDR3 protein: CASSLSAGETTHEQYF
V gene: TRBV10-3; D gene: -; clone size: few; J gene: TRBJ1-1; CDR3 DNA: TGTGCCACGGTACAGGGTCCCAACACTGAAGCTTTCTTT; CDR3 protein: CATVQGPNTEAFF
V gene: TRBV13; D gene: TRBD1; clone size: -; J gene: TRBJ1-3; CDR3 DNA: TGTGCCAGCAGCGGACAGGGGATTTTAAACACCATATATTTT; CDR3 protein: CASSGQGILNTIYF
V gene: TRBV27; D gene: -; clone size: -; J gene: TRBJ2-3; CDR3 DNA: TGTGCCAGCAGTTTATCCCTAATGAGGGCAGATACGCAGTATTTT; CDR3 protein: CASSLSLMRADTQYF
V gene: TRBV29-1; D gene: TRBD1; clone size: -; J gene: TRBJ2-7; CDR3 DNA: TGCAGCGTTGAGACAGGGAGAACCTACGAGCAGTACTTC; CDR3 protein: CSVETGRTYEQYF
V gene: TRBV5-8; D gene: -; clone size: -; J gene: TRBJ1-1; CDR3 DNA: TGTGCCAGCAGCTTGGTGGGGGACATGAACACTGAAGCTTTCTTT; CDR3 protein: CASSLVGDMNTEAFF
V gene: TRBV5-5; D gene: TRBD1; clone size: -; J gene: TRBJ2-5; CDR3 DNA: TGTGCCAGCAGCCCCGGGCAGGGGGCATCAGAGACCCAGTACTTC; CDR3 protein: CASSPGQGASETQYF